This TCR beta chain was obtained from a study of T cell clonality in common variable immunodeficiency (dated by TCRdb to between 2014 and 2017). At least ten counts were recorded for this clone. The clone's antigen remains unknown. Read data end 3 residues before the CDR3 end; the end is taken from the germline J gene. V is cut by 2 bases and J by 4 bases, and the space between the germline ends is 11 bases. The CDR1 and CDR2 encoded by the germline V gene (reference sequence) are DFQATT and SNEGSKA. Its CDR3 holds 14 amino acids, cysteine through phenylalanine. The DNA covers only part of the CDR3, 33 bases in frame from base 1. The full study reports these points: It was noted by the authors that sequencing of the repertoires of T cell subpopulations would be needed to clarify the cause of the increased clonality in CVID. Even though DNA input was equal, the average per sample came to about 81,820 unique sequences for controls compared with 25,000 to 40,000 for CVID samples. Compared with healthy controls, CVID subjects showed increased TCRbeta clonality (t-test p = 0.018), a feature most characteristic of about a third of subjects. Healthy controls shared more TCRbeta clones with each other than CVID subjects shared among themselves (p < 0.0001). Correlations between repertoire features and clinical complications were limited by patient heterogeneity within the CVID cohort. CVID TCRbeta sequences were reported to have fewer deletions and N-nucleotide insertions and to lack highly modified clones with 13 or more V deletions.

CVID samples and control samples contributed equivalent amounts of genomic DNA as sequencing input. For every sample, a 60 bp segment covering the rearranged TCRbeta CDR3 region was amplified and then sequenced. The immunoSEQ assay, a bias-corrected multiplex PCR with high-throughput sequencing, was employed for TCRbeta amplification. The paper's data handling went like this. Every unique nucleotide sequence was considered a clone and was annotated with V, D and J genes, copy number and frequency. Sequences were labeled productive if in frame, and non-productive if out of frame or containing stop codons. As previously described, clonality was computed from Shannon's entropy. The predicted amino acid sequences of productive clones were used to derive the mean CDR3 Kyte-Doolittle hydropathy. Using the R hclust function, scaled V gene usage was clustered hierarchically with Manhattan distance and complete linkage. To assess clone sharing by CDR3 amino acid sequence, 12 repertoires per group were resampled over 100 rounds. The repertoires were screened for some 70 published EBV-specific TCRbeta sequences and 245 published CMV-specific TCRbeta sequences. Analysis left out a couple of CVID samples that produced under 10,000 sequences, so 35 to 50 CVID repertoires remained. TCRdb holds this immuneACCESS table with in-frame rearrangements only. Some clones are missing; in checked studies, unresolved V genes explain under half, and the rest has no known cause. That table supplies the V and J calls and clone size; D and trimming were determined from the DNA. This sample shows 20,000 to 30,000 clones, and none of them turns up only once. The top ten hold roughly 22% of the sample.

Diagnosis of CVID followed standard criteria, namely serum IgG, IgA and/or IgM below the normal range together with specific antibody deficiency. There were almost 45 subjects in the CVID group (around 15 female and 30 or so male), ranging in age from 9 to 64 years, with a mean age of roughly 40. Both CVID patients and healthy controls were predominantly of Caucasian heritage. Replacement immunoglobulin therapy had been administered to all CVID subjects for at least one year at the time of study participation. At the time of blood collection, no CVID subject was ill or was being treated with immunomodulatory or immunosuppressive medication. Heparinized peripheral whole blood samples of 5 to 8 ml were collected from each donor. Genomic DNA from adults with common variable immune deficiency (CVID) and from healthy adult controls was the source for sequencing TCRbeta CDR3 repertoires. Diluted blood was density-centrifuged over Hypaque 1077 or Ficoll-Paque to isolate peripheral blood mononuclear cells. Unsorted mononuclear cells served as the source of genomic DNA, which was extracted either by Qiagen column purification or by a centrifugation-based method.

The sequenced material came from peripheral blood mononuclear cells. The rearranged segments are TRBV20-1 and TRBJ2-2, with the D segment identity uncertain. The TCR originated in a human donor with common variable immunodeficiency. The CDR3 amino acid sequence is: CSARPGLGTGELFF. CDR3 DNA, as far as it was read: TGCAGTGCTAGACCAGGTTTAGGCACCGGGGAG.